This record concerns one T cell receptor (beta chain) sequence. Its specificity is unknown. V shed 6 bases and J 3 bases; nucleotides not matched to a gene: 13. CDR3 length: 17 amino acids. Germline CDR1 is LNHDA and CDR2 is SQIVND (reference sequence). This entry is derived from a study of cytomegalovirus exposure and HLA in healthy donors. Looking at the study overall: Within the Caucasian-associated ancestry cluster were roughly 81% of the roughly 430 genotyped donors.

Each of the donors was a healthy bone marrow donor. With 60 Vbeta and 13 Jbeta primers, the PCR was carried out. The data were produced by immunoSEQ multiplex PCR, yet TCRdb's version contains in-frame clones alone and is incomplete. The table for this sample gives about 160,000 clones. Study results and caveats: Cytomegalovirus status was reportedly diagnosed by the classifier with high specificity and sensitivity.

The origin of this receptor is a man aged 30 to 39 in good health and CMV-seronegative. Sequenced input: PBMCs. V is TRBV19 and J is TRBJ1-3; 8 nucleotides match TRBD1. CDR3: CASRSPTMDRDGNTIYF. Here the CDR3 DNA reads TGTGCCAGTAGGTCGCCCACGATGGACAGGGATGGAAACACCATATATTTT.